There are a few counts of the clone carrying this T cell receptor beta chain. As yet, its antigen is unknown. In the PCR, 60 Vbeta and 13 Jbeta primers were used. Libraries were prepared by immunoSEQ multiplex PCR; TCRdb keeps only in-frame clonotypes and omits some of them. This sample has approximately 120,000 clones, with about a sixth found just once. This specimen belongs to a study of cytomegalovirus exposure and HLA in healthy donors. Study context: Among over 300 genotyped donors, approximately 80% fell in the Caucasian-associated ancestry cluster. General observations from the study: There were about 160 TCR beta chains listed as cytomegalovirus-associated. Earlier analysis looked at TCR beta V segments, and most were productive about 90% or about 30% of the time.

V lost 4 bases, J lost 13 bases, and 16 bases stayed unmatched. Germline V CDR1 and CDR2: SGDLS, YYNGEE. The CDR3 runs to 15 residues. This chain links TRBV9 with TRBJ2-1; TRBD2 matches 8 bases. The sequence was collected from a female donor in good health and CMV-seropositive. Material: PBMCs. CDR3 sequence reads: CASSQPGAGVGSQFF. As DNA, the CDR3 is TGTGCCAGCAGCCAACCGGGAGCGGGAGTAGGGTCCCAGTTCTTC.